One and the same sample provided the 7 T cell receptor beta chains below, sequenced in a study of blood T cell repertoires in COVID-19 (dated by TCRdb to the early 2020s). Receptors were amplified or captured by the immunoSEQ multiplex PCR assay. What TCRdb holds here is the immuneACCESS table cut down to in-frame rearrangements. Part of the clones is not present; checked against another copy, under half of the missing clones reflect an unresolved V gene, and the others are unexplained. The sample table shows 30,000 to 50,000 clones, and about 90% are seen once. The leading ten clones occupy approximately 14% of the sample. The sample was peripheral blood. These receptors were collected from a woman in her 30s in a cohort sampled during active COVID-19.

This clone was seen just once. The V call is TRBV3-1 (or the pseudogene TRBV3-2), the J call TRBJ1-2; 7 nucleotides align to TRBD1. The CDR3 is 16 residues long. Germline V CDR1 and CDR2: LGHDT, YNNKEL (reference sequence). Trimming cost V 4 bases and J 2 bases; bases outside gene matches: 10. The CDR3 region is CASSPPYDRANYGYTF. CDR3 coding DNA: TGTGCCAGCAGCCCACCTTACGACAGGGCCAACTATGGCTACACCTTC.

CDR3: CASSQDRVITGTQYF. DNA of the CDR3: TGTGCCAGCAGCCAAGATCGAGTGATTACGGGTACGCAGTATTTT. V usage is TRBV14 and J usage is TRBJ2-3, with D uncertain. This CDR3 comprises 15 residues. CDR1 and CDR2 (germline): SGHDN, FVKESK. The V gene lost 0 bases and the J gene lost 8 bases, with 15 bases spanning the gap.

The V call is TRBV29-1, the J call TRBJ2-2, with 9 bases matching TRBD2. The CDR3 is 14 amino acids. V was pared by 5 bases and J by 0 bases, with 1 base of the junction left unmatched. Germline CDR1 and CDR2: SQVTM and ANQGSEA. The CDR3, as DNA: TGCAGCGTTTCTAGCGGGACGAACACCGGGGAGCTGTTTTTT. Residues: CSVSSGTNTGELFF.

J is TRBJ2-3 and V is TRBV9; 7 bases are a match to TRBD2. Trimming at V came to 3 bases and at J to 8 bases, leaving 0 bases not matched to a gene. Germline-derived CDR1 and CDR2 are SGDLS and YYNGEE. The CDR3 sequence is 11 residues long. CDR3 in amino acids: CASSAGGTQYF. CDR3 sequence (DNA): TGTGCCAGCAGCGCGGGGGGTACGCAGTATTTT.

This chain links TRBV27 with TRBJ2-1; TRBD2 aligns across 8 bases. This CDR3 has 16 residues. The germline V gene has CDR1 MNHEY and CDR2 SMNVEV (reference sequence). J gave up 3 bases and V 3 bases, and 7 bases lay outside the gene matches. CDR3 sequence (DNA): TGTGCCAGCAGTTTCCCAGCGGGAGCGGGCTACAATGAGCAGTTCTTC. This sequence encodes CASSFPAGAGYNEQFF.

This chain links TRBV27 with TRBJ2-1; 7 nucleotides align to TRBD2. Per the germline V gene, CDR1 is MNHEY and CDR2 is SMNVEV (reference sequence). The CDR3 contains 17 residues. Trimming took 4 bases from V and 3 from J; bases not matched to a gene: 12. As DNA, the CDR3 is TGTGCCAGCAGTTCCTTCGAGCGGGACCCCCTCTACAATGAGCAGTTCTTC. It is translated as CASSSFERDPLYNEQFF.

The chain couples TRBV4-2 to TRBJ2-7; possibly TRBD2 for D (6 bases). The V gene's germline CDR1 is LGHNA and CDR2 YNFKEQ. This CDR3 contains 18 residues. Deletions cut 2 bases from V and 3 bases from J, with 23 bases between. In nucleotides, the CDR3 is TGTGCCAGCAGCCAACCCCGAACTAGAGGGAGGACCGGCTACGAGCAGTACTTC. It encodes CASSQPRTRGRTGYEQYF.